The 4 T cell receptor beta chains in this list originate from one sample, sequenced in a study of glioma-infiltrating T cells. Amplification of TCR alpha and beta CDR3 regions from RNA used iRepertoire nested multiplex PCR. TCRdb used MiXCR to reprocess the multiplex PCR reads, holding one entry per CDR3 protein. The data show a few hundred thousand distinct CDR3 sequences, about 40% seen once. Specimen: glioma tissue, nonneoplastic brain tissue, or PBMCs (not recorded which). The receptors originated from a human donor with low-grade glioma or glioblastoma, undergoing nonglioma brain surgery, or in good health (not recorded which).

The chain recombines TRBV4-1 with TRBJ2-7; 7 bases are shared with TRBD2. J was trimmed by 4 bases and V by 0 bases; bases with no gene match: 9. Germline V CDR1 and CDR2: MGHRA, YSYEKL. The CDR3 consists of 16 residues. The CDR3 protein is CASSQEPISGAYEQYF. CDR3 sequence (DNA): TGCGCCAGCAGCCAAGAACCCATAAGCGGGGCATACGAGCAGTACTTC.

The table lists this clonotype with many counts. DNA for the CDR3: TGCAGTGCTCCTGGTACCAAATCCTACGAGCAGTACTTC. Translation: CSAPGTKSYEQYF. The chain is built from TRBV20-1 and TRBJ2-7; D uncertain. The CDR3 extends over 13 amino acids. The germline V and J ends were trimmed by 5 bases and 1 base, with 12 bases remaining between them. CDR1 and CDR2 (germline): DFQATT, SNEGSKA (reference sequence).

The CDR3 here is CASSLVGGAGTYNEQFF. In DNA form, the CDR3 reads TGTGCCAGCAGCTTAGTCGGTGGGGCGGGAACCTACAATGAGCAGTTCTTC. The chain uses TRBV7-2 and TRBJ2-1; D may be TRBD2 (6 bases). Germline V gives CDR1 SGHTA, CDR2 FQGNSA. V lost 1 base to trimming and J lost 2 bases, with 15 bases between them. The CDR3 is 17 residues long.

The DNA of the CDR3 is TGTGCCAGCAGCCAAGCACCGATACTGAATGAGCAGTTCTTC. Translating gives CASSQAPILNEQFF. The chain employs TRBV3-1 and TRBJ2-5; unclear D gene. The end of the DNA aligns better with TRBJ2-1, so the J call may be wrong. CDR3 size: 14 residues. Per the germline V gene, CDR1 is LGHDT and CDR2 is YNNKEL (reference sequence).